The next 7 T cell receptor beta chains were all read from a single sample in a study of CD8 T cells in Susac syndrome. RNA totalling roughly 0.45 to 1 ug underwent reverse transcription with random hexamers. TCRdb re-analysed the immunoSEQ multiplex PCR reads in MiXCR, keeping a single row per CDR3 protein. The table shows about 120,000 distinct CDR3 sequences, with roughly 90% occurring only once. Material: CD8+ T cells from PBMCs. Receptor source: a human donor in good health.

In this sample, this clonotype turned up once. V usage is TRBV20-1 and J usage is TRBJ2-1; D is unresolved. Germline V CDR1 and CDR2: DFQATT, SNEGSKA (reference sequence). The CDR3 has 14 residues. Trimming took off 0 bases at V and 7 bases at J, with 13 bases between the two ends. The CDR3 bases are TGCAGTGCTAGAGATGTGAGTAGATCTAATGAGCAGTTCTTC. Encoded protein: CSARDVSRSNEQFF.

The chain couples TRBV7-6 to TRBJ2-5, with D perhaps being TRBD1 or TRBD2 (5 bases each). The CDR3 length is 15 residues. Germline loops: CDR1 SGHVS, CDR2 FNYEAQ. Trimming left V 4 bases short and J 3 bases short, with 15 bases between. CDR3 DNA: TGTGCCAGCAGCTCTGACCGGGACCTTAAAGAGACCCAGTACTTC. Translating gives CASSSDRDLKETQYF. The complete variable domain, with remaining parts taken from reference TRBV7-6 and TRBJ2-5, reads GAGVSQSPRYKVTKRGQDVALRCDPISGHVSLYWYRQALGQGPEFLTYFNYEAQQDKSGLPNDRFSAERPEGSISTLTIQRTEQRDSAMYRCASSSDRDLKETQYFGPGTRLLVL.

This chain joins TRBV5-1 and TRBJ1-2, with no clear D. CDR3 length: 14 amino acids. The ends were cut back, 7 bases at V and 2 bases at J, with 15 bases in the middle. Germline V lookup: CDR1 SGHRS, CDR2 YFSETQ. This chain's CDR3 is CASRPLSGNYGYTF. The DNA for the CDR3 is TGCGCCAGCCGCCCTCTTTCGGGGAACTATGGCTACACCTTC.

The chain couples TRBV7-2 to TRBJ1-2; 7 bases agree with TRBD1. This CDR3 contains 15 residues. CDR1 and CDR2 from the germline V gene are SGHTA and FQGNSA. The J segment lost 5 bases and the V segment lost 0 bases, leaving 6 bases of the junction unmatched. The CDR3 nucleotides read TGTGCCAGCAGCTTAGCCCGGGACAGAGAATATGGCTACACCTTC. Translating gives CASSLARDREYGYTF.

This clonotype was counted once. DNA of the CDR3: TGTGCCAGCAGCCAAGTCGAAGTGACCCAGTACTTC. Translating it yields CASSQVEVTQYF. This rearrangement joins TRBV3-1 to TRBJ2-5; D unresolved. In germline, CDR1 is LGHDT, CDR2 YNNKEL (reference sequence). CDR3 length: 12 amino acids. The V gene lost 1 base and the J gene lost 7 bases, with 7 bases spanning the gap.

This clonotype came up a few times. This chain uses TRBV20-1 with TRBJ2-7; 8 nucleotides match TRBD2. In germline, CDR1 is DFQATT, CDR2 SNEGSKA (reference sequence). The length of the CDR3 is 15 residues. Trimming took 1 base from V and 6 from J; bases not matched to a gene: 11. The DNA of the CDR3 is TGCAGTGCTAGAGGACTAGCGCCCCTTGTCCGCGAGCAGTACTTC. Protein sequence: CSARGLAPLVREQYF.

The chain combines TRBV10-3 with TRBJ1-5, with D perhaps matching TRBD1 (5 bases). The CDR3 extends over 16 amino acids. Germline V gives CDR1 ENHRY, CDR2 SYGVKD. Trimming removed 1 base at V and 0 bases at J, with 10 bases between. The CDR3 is CAISEFRQLSNQPQHF. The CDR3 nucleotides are TGTGCCATCAGTGAGTTTCGACAGCTTAGCAATCAGCCCCAGCATTTT.